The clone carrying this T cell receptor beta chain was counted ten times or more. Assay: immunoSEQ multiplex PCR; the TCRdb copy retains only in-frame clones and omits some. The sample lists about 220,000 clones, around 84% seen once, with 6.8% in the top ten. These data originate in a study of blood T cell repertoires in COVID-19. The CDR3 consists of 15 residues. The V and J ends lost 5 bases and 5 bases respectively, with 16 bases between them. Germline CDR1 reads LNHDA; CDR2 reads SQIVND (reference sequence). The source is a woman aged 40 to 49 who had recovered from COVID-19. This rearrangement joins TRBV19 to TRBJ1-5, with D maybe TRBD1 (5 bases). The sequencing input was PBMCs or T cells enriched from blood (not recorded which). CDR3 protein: CASSDLGRAHQPQHF. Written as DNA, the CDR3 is TGTGCCAGTAGTGATCTGGGCAGGGCGCATCAGCCCCAGCATTTT.